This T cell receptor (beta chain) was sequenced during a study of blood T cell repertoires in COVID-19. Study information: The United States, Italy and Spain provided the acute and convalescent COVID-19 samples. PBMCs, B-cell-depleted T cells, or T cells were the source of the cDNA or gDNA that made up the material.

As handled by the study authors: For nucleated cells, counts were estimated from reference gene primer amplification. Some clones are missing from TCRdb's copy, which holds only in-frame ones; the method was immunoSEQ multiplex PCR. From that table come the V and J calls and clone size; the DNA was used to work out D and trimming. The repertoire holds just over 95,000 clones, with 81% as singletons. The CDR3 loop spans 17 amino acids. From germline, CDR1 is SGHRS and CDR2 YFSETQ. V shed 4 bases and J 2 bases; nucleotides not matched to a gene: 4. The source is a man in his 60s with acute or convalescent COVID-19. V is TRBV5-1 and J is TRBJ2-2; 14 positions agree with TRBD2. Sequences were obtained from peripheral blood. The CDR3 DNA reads TGCGCCAGCAGCACCGGGACTAGCGGGAGAAACACCGGGGAGCTGTTTTTT. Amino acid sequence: CASSTGTSGRNTGELFF.